The present TCR beta chain was sequenced within a study of identical twins. Study-wide findings and caveats: Invariant T cells like MAIT and iNKT could partly confound the zero-insertion analyses.

Carrying unique molecular identifiers, the cDNA also gained a universal primer site through template switching. Each CDR3 protein gets one entry after TCRdb re-called the 5' RACE reads with MiXCR. The sample has some 1,700,000 distinct CDR3 sequences, about 31% seen once. Germline-derived CDR1 and CDR2 are MNHEY and SVGAGI. The V gene lost 0 bases and the J gene lost 3 bases, with 14 bases spanning the gap. This CDR3 comprises 16 residues. In its sample, this clonotype was seen a few times. The antigen is unknown. V usage is TRBV6-5 and J usage is TRBJ1-2, with D unresolved. What was sequenced was cord blood. This clonotype originated in a newborn girl in good health. The CDR3 nucleotides read TGTGCCAGCAGTTACTCGACCGGGCCCACCGACTATGGCTACACCTTC. It translates to CASSYSTGPTDYGYTF.